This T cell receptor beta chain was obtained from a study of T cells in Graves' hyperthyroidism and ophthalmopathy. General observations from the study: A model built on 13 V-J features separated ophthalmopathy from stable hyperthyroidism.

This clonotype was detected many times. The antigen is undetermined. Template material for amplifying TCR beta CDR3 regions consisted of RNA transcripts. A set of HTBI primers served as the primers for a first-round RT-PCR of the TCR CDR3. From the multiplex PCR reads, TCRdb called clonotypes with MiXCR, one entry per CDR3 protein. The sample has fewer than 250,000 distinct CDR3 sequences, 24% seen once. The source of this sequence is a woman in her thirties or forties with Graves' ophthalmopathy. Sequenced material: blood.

The CDR3 nucleotides read TGTGCCAGTACTTCCCGGGACAGGGGTAACACTGAAGCTTTCTTT. This codes for CASTSRDRGNTEAFF. The rearrangement uses TRBV19 and TRBJ1-1, with 10 nucleotides matching TRBD1. CDR1 is LNHDA and CDR2 is SQIVND in the germline V gene (reference sequence). CDR3 length: 15 amino acids. V lost 7 bases, J lost 2 bases, and 7 bases stayed unmatched.